This T cell receptor (beta chain) was captured by sequencing in a study of T cell responses to AZD1222 COVID-19 vaccine. Findings of the study overall: It was only a handful of AZD1222 recipients who were seropositive at baseline. Distributed over spike, vaccine-associated CD4 TCRs predominated at 160-218 and 743-854. Close to half of all spike-specific TCRs reportedly target regions of the variants that are unmutated.

Sequenced by immunoSEQ multiplex PCR; TCRdb stores in-frame clones only, minus some. The table lists 95,000 to 150,000 clones, under 95% of them singletons, with roughly 5.7% in the top ten. This clone was counted once. Its antigen is unknown. The source is an adult in good health. The input for sequencing was peripheral blood, taken on day 0 of AZD1222 vaccination.

In DNA form, the CDR3 reads TGCGCCAGCAGCACCGGGACAGGGTGGGGGGACACTGAAGCTTTCTTT. Translated: CASSTGTGWGDTEAFF. The chain combines TRBV5-1 with TRBJ1-1, with 9 nucleotides matching TRBD1. CDR1 and CDR2 (germline): SGHRS, YFSETQ. Trimming at V came to 4 bases and at J to 3 bases, leaving 10 bases not matched to a gene. This CDR3 comprises 16 residues. The full variable domain, its missing parts supplied by reference TRBV5-1 and TRBJ1-1, is KAGVTQTPRYLIKTRGQQVTLSCSPISGHRSVSWYQQTPGQGLQFLFEYFSETQRNKGNFPGRFSGRQFSNSRSEMNVSTLELGDSALYLCASSTGTGWGDTEAFFGQGTRLTVV.